This T cell receptor beta chain was profiled in a study of metastatic and nonmetastatic thyroid tumors. Study as a whole: Thyroid patients, malignant and benign, had repertoires compared across blood and tumor or nodule tissue.

Thyroid surgery took place with no prior treatment in any patient. In the original workflow: Between-group CDR3 differences, defined by clinicopathological status, yielded a distant-metastasis classifier for papillary thyroid cancer. TCRdb re-called the PCR reads through MiXCR. These V and J calls rely on TCRdb rather than the paper's analysis. The sample records under 25,000 clones, about 20% being singletons. The sequence derives from a female donor with papillary thyroid cancer or a benign thyroid nodule (not recorded which). Some clones in this sample may be carry-over from other donors' samples. Sequencing input: adjacent normal tissue.

CDR3 in DNA: TGCAGTGCAGTAGCGGGAGGCTACAATGAGCAGTTCTTC. Its protein product is CSAVAGGYNEQFF. This chain links TRBV20-1 with TRBJ2-1; 10 nucleotides line up with TRBD2. This CDR3 spans 13 amino acids. V lost 6 bases and J lost 3; bases outside the gene matches: 2. CDR1 DFQATT and CDR2 SNEGSKA come from the germline V gene (reference sequence).